This record concerns one T cell receptor beta chain sequence. The data belong to a study of cytomegalovirus exposure and HLA in healthy donors. Vbeta (60) and Jbeta (13) primers were used in the PCR. As processed by the authors: As a later analysis found, there were 80 million to 90 million unique TCR beta chains, of which 8.5 million to 14 million were shared. Only in-frame clones appear in the TCRdb table, and some are missing; sequencing was by immunoSEQ multiplex PCR. That table supplies the V and J calls and clone size; D and trimming were determined from the DNA. The sample has around 190,000 clones, roughly 83% seen once. The ends were cut back, 6 bases at V and 1 base at J, with 12 bases in the middle. The CDR3 has 14 amino acids. The germline gives CDR1 SQVTM, CDR2 ANQGSEA. At sampling all donors were nominally healthy, likely with unrecorded immune exposures.

The source material was PBMCs. The clonotype comes from a woman aged 45-65 years in good health and CMV-seronegative. This chain joins TRBV29-1 and TRBJ2-2; possible D gene TRBD1, 7 bases. CDR3 bases: TGCAGCGTCGGGGGACAGATGAACACCGGGGAGCTGTTTTTT. It is translated as CSVGGQMNTGELFF.